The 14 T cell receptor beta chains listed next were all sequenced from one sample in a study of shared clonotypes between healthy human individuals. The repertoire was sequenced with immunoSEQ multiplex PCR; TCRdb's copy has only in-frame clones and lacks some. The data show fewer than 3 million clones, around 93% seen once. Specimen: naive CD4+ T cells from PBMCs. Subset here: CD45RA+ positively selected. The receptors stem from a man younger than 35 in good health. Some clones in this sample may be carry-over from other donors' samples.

The CDR3 loop is CASSLDTGGPYEQYF. For the CDR3, the DNA is TGCGCCAGCAGCTTGGACACGGGAGGGCCCTACGAGCAGTACTTC. The rearrangement joins TRBV5-1 to TRBJ2-7, with 8 bases matching TRBD2. Per the germline V gene, CDR1 is SGHRS and CDR2 is YFSETQ. There are 15 residues in the CDR3. V was pared by 0 bases and J by 2 bases, with 4 bases of the junction left unmatched.

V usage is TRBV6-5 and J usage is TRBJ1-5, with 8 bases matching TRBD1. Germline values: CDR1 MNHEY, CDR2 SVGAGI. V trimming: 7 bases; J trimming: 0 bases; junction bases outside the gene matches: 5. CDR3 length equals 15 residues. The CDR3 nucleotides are TGTGCCAGCAAAATTCAGGGGGCTAGCAATCAGCCCCAGCATTTT. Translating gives CASKIQGASNQPQHF.

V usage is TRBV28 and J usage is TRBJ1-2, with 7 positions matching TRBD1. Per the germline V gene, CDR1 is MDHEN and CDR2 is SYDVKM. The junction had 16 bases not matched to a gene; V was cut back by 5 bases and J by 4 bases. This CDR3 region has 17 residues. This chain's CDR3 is CASSLPLHRGAGYGYTF. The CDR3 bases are TGTGCCAGCAGTCTTCCCCTTCACAGGGGAGCTGGCTATGGCTACACCTTC.

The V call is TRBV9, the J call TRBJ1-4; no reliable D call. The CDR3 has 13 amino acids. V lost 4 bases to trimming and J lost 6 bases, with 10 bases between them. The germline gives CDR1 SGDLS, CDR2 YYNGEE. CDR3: CASSPGSDEKLFF. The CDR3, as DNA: TGTGCCAGCAGCCCGGGCTCGGATGAAAAACTGTTTTTT.

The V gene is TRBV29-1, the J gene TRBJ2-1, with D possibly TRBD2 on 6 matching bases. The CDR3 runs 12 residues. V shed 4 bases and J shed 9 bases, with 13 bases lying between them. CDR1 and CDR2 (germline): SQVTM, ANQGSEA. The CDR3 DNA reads TGCAGCGTTGGGGGGACTTTAGGTGAGCAGTTCTTC. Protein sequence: CSVGGTLGEQFF.

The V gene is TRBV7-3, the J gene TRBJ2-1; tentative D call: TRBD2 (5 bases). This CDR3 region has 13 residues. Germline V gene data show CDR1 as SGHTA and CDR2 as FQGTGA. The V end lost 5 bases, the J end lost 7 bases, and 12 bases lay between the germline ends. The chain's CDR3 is CASSPAGRNEQFF. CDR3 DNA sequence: TGTGCCAGCAGCCCCGCGGGCAGGAATGAGCAGTTCTTC.

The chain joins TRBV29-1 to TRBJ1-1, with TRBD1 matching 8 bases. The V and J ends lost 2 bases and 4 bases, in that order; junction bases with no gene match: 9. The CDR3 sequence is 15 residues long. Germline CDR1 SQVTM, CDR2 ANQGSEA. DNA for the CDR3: TGCAGCGTTGAACAGGGGGCGGGTCGGGGCACTGAAGCTTTCTTT. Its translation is CSVEQGAGRGTEAFF.

The CDR3 protein is CASSLDYATGRGELFF. CDR3 nucleotides: TGTGCCAGCAGCTTGGATTATGCTACGGGGCGAGGGGAGCTGTTTTTT. The rearrangement joins TRBV5-5 to TRBJ2-2; D might be TRBD1 or TRBD2, each matching 5 bases. The CDR3 loop spans 16 amino acids. V shed 0 bases and J shed 8 bases, with 17 bases lying between them. CDR1 and CDR2 (germline): SGHKS, YYEKEE (reference sequence).

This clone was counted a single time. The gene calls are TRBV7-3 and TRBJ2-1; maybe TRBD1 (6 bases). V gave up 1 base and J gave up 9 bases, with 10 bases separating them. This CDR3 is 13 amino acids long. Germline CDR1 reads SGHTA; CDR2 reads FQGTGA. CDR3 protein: CASSLRTDSEQFF. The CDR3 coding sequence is TGTGCCAGCAGCTTAAGGACAGACAGTGAGCAGTTCTTC. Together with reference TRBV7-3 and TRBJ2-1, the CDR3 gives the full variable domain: GAGVSQTPSNKVTEKGKYVELRCDPISGHTALYWYRQSLGQGPEFLIYFQGTGAADDSGLPNDRFFAVRPEGSVSTLKIQRTERGDSAVYLCASSLRTDSEQFFGPGTRLTVL.

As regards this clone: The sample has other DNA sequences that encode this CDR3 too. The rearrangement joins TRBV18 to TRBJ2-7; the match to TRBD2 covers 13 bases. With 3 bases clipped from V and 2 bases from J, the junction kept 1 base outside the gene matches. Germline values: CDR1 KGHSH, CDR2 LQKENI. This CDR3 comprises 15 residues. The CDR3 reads CASSPGTSGTYEQYF. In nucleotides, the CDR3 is TGTGCCAGCTCACCTGGGACTAGCGGGACCTACGAGCAGTACTTC. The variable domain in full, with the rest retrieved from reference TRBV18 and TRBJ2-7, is NAGVMQNPRHLVRRRGQEARLRCSPMKGHSHVYWYRQLPEEGLKFMVYLQKENIIDESGMPKERFSAEFPKEGPSILRIQQVVRGDSAAYFCASSPGTSGTYEQYFGPGTRLTVT.

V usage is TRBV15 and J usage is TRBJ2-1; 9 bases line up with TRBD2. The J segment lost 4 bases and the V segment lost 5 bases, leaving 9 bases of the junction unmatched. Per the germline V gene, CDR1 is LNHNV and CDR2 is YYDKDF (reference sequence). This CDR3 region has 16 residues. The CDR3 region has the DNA TGTGCCACCAGCCCTACGACGACTAGCGGATACAATGAGCAGTTCTTC. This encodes CATSPTTTSGYNEQFF.

CDR3 residues: CASSPIDRDNTEAFF. In DNA, the CDR3 is TGTGCCAGCAGCCCAATAGACAGGGATAACACTGAAGCTTTCTTT. This chain connects TRBV7-9 to TRBJ1-1, with 7 bases matching TRBD1. The ends lost 5 bases at V and 2 bases at J; junction bases unmatched: 8. Germline V gene lookup returns CDR1 SEHNR and CDR2 FQNEAQ (reference sequence). The CDR3 has 15 amino acids.

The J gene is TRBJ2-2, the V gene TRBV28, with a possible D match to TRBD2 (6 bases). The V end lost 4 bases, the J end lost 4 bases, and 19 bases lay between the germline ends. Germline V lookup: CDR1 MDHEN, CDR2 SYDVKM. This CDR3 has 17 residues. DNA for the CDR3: TGTGCCAGCAGTTCTTGGGGCCAGGGCGGGACCACCGGGGAGCTGTTTTTT. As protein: CASSSWGQGGTTGELFF.

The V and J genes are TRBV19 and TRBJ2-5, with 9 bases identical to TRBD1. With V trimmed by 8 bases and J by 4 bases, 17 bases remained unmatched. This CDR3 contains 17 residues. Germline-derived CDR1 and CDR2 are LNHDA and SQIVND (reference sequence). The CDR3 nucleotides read TGTGCCAGTCCCCTCCAAATGCACAGGGGGCAAGGAGAGACCCAGTACTTC. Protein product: CASPLQMHRGQGETQYF.